These 12 T cell receptor beta chains were sequenced from one sample in a study of cytomegalovirus exposure and HLA in healthy donors. PCR primers comprised 60 Vbeta and 13 Jbeta primers. Sequencing used immunoSEQ multiplex PCR; TCRdb keeps in-frame clones, though not all of them. The sample carries roughly 100,000 clones, roughly four fifths recorded once. The sample comprised PBMCs. The receptors stem from a man younger than 45 in good health and CMV-seropositive.

The rearrangement links TRBV18 to TRBJ2-7; 10 nucleotides agree with TRBD2. Per the germline V gene, CDR1 is KGHSH and CDR2 is LQKENI. CDR3 length equals 14 residues. V lost 6 bases, J lost 6 bases, and 8 bases stayed unmatched. In DNA form, the CDR3 reads TGTGCCAGCTCCTCGGCTCTAGCGGGAGTCGAGCAGTACTTC. Encoded protein: CASSSALAGVEQYF.

This chain links TRBV2 with TRBJ2-7; 16 nucleotides align to TRBD2. CDR1 is SNHLY and CDR2 is FYNNEI in the germline V gene. The CDR3 runs to 18 residues. V lost 7 bases and J lost 3; bases outside the gene matches: 12. CDR3 sequence: CASTLGLAGGPVFYEQYF. CDR3 DNA: TGTGCCAGCACCCTGGGACTAGCGGGAGGGCCGGTGTTCTACGAGCAGTACTTC. Combining the CDR3 with reference TRBV2 and TRBJ2-7 gives the whole variable domain EPEVTQTPSHQVTQMGQEVILRCVPISNHLYFYWYRQILGQKVEFLVSFYNNEISEKSEIFDDQFSVERPDGSNFTLKIRSTKLEDSAMYFCASTLGLAGGPVFYEQYFGPGTRLTVT.

This clone was seen a single time. The chain is built from TRBV5-1 and TRBJ2-4; the match to TRBD1 covers 10 bases. Germline V gene lookup returns CDR1 SGHRS and CDR2 YFSETQ. Losses at the gene ends were 0 bases for V and 5 bases for J; bases not matched to a gene: 8. The length of the CDR3 is 17 residues. CDR3 in amino acids: CASSLDVVGQGQNIQYF. DNA of the CDR3: TGCGCCAGCAGCTTGGATGTCGTGGGACAGGGGCAAAACATTCAGTACTTC. The whole variable domain, filled in from reference TRBV5-1 and TRBJ2-4, reads KAGVTQTPRYLIKTRGQQVTLSCSPISGHRSVSWYQQTPGQGLQFLFEYFSETQRNKGNFPGRFSGRQFSNSRSEMNVSTLELGDSALYLCASSLDVVGQGQNIQYFGAGTRLSVL.

V is TRBV28 and J is TRBJ2-2, with TRBD2 matching over 9 bases. Unmatched junction bases numbered 16, after V lost 6 bases and J lost 5 bases. The CDR3 spans 18 residues. The germline gives CDR1 MDHEN, CDR2 SYDVKM. The CDR3 nucleotides are TGTGCCAGCAGCCCAGCGGGAGGTGGGGGCTCGTGGACCGGGGAGCTGTTTTTT. Translation: CASSPAGGGGSWTGELFF.

This clone was seen a single time. V gene TRBV5-8 combines with J gene TRBJ2-2, with a possible D match to TRBD1 (6 bases). This CDR3 spans 15 amino acids. The germline V and J ends were trimmed by 3 bases and 1 base, with 10 bases remaining between them. CDR1 is SGHTS, CDR2 YDEGEE, per germline. The CDR3 loop reads CASSSGTRNTGELFF. The CDR3 DNA is TGTGCCAGCAGCTCCGGGACAAGGAACACCGGGGAGCTGTTTTTT.

The rearrangement joins TRBV11-2 to TRBJ2-5; tentatively, D is TRBD2 (6 bases). Germline loops: CDR1 SGHAT, CDR2 FQNNGV. There are 14 residues in the CDR3. Trimming took off 0 bases at V and 5 bases at J, with 10 bases between the two ends. The CDR3: CASSLDGGRETQYF. The CDR3 DNA sequence: TGTGCCAGCAGCTTAGATGGAGGGCGGGAGACCCAGTACTTC.

The chain uses TRBV28 and TRBJ1-1; TRBD1 aligns across 8 bases. The CDR3 extends over 17 amino acids. From germline, CDR1 is MDHEN and CDR2 SYDVKM. V gave up 8 bases and J gave up 0 bases; unmatched junction bases: 14. This CDR3 reads CASGNPGQELMNTEAFF. The CDR3 DNA sequence: TGTGCCAGCGGAAACCCGGGACAGGAATTAATGAACACTGAAGCTTTCTTT.

This clone occurred a few times. The rearrangement links TRBV28 to TRBJ1-3, with TRBD1 matching over 7 bases. CDR3 size: 14 residues. V lost 5 bases and J lost 2; bases outside the gene matches: 3. Germline loops: CDR1 MDHEN, CDR2 SYDVKM. In DNA form, the CDR3 reads TGTGCCAGCAGTGTCAGGGGGGCTGGAAACACCATATATTTT. Protein product: CASSVRGAGNTIYF.

V and J are TRBV5-4 and TRBJ1-2; 9 bases fit TRBD1. The CDR3 totals 13 residues. The V segment lost 0 bases and the J segment 10 bases; nucleotides outside the gene matches: 4. Germline V gene data show CDR1 as SGHNT and CDR2 as YYREEE (reference sequence). The CDR3 spells CASSLGTGGLYTF. The CDR3 nucleotides read TGTGCCAGCAGCTTGGGCACAGGGGGCCTCTACACCTTC.

V and J are TRBV15 and TRBJ2-7, with 12 bases that match TRBD2. The CDR3 is 16 residues long. From germline, CDR1 is LNHNV and CDR2 YYDKDF (reference sequence). V shed 1 base and J 6 bases; nucleotides not matched to a gene: 7. CDR3 bases: TGTGCCACCAGCAGAGCGACTAGCGGGAGAGGAGCCGAGCAGTACTTC. This sequence encodes CATSRATSGRGAEQYF.

The chain carries TRBV11-2 and TRBJ2-1; 7 nucleotides align to TRBD1. V lost 4 bases and J lost 8; bases outside the gene matches: 11. This CDR3 region has 15 residues. Germline loops: CDR1 SGHAT, CDR2 FQNNGV. This CDR3 is CASSSTSGQGDEQFF. CDR3 nucleotide sequence: TGTGCCAGCAGCTCGACCAGCGGCCAGGGGGATGAGCAGTTCTTC.

This clone was counted a single time. V gene TRBV11-3 combines with J gene TRBJ2-5; the match to TRBD2 covers 7 bases. The junction had 9 bases not matched to a gene; V was cut back by 3 bases and J by 5 bases. Germline lookup yields CDR1 SGHNT and CDR2 YENEEA. This CDR3 contains 15 residues. For the CDR3, the DNA is TGTGCCAGCAGCTTCACTAGCGAAAGGGGCGAGACCCAGTACTTC. Amino acids: CASSFTSERGETQYF. Looking up the rest from reference TRBV11-3 and TRBJ2-5 gives the full variable domain: EAGVVQSPRYKIIEKKQPVAFWCNPISGHNTLYWYLQNLGQGPELLIRYENEEAVDDSQLPKDRFSAERLKGVDSTLKIQPAELGDSAVYLCASSFTSERGETQYFGPGTRLLVL.